One sample yielded the 10 T cell receptor beta chains listed below, sequenced in a study of T cell repertoires in cytomegalovirus infection. TCRdb itself ran the reads through MiXCR, one entry per CDR3 protein. The data show about 150,000 distinct CDR3 sequences, about 15% seen once. The sequencing sample was made of CD8+ T cells from PBMCs. These receptors were collected from a human donor in good health (CMV status not recorded). Some clones in this sample may be carry-over from other donors' samples.

This clonotype was found a few times. The chain has TRBV7-9 and TRBJ2-5, with 11 bases identical to TRBD2. J was trimmed by 5 bases and V by 4 bases; bases with no gene match: 6. Germline values: CDR1 SEHNR, CDR2 FQNEAQ (reference sequence). The CDR3 spans 15 residues. In DNA, the CDR3 is TGTGCCAGCAGCTCAATAGCGGGGGGGCTGGAGACCCAGTACTTC. Protein: CASSSIAGGLETQYF.

The chain carries TRBV7-3 and TRBJ2-3, with D possibly matching TRBD2 (6 bases). CDR1 and CDR2 (germline): SGHTA, FQGTGA. The CDR3 extends over 17 amino acids. Between the trimmed V and J ends, which lost 1 base and 3 bases, there was a span of 17 bases. CDR3: CASSLRSAGLVTDTQYF. The CDR3 region has the DNA TGTGCCAGCAGCTTAAGGTCAGCGGGCCTTGTAACAGATACGCAGTATTTT. The variable domain in full, with the rest retrieved from reference TRBV7-3 and TRBJ2-3, is GAGVSQTPSNKVTEKGKYVELRCDPISGHTALYWYRQSLGQGPEFLIYFQGTGAADDSGLPNDRFFAVRPEGSVSTLKIQRTERGDSAVYLCASSLRSAGLVTDTQYFGPGTRLTVL.

This clonotype has just a few counts. V gene TRBV20-1 combines with J gene TRBJ1-1; 8 bases are a match to TRBD1. The CDR3 sequence is 15 residues long. V trimming: 0 bases; J trimming: 11 bases; junction bases outside the gene matches: 14. Germline CDR1 is DFQATT and CDR2 is SNEGSKA (reference sequence). CDR3 bases: TGCAGTGCTAGAGACCAGTGGACAGGGTGGGTTGGTGCTTTCTTT. This encodes CSARDQWTGWVGAFF.

V and J are TRBV6-2 or TRBV6-3 and TRBJ2-7; no reliable D call. This CDR3 has 13 amino acids. With 2 bases removed from V and 3 bases from J, the gap between germline ends came to 8 bases. The germline V gene encodes CDR1 MNHEY and CDR2 SVGEGT. The CDR3 loop is CASSYQTVYEQYF. The CDR3 nucleotides are TGTGCCAGCAGTTACCAAACAGTCTACGAGCAGTACTTC.

The chain uses TRBV6-5 and TRBJ2-1; D is uncertain. V was shortened by 2 bases and J by 1 base, with 6 bases between the two germline ends. The CDR3 is 14 residues long. CDR1 is MNHEY and CDR2 is SVGAGI in the germline V gene. The CDR3 DNA sequence: TGTGCCAGCAGTTACCAGGTTTCCTACAATGAGCAGTTCTTC. This codes for CASSYQVSYNEQFF.

The chain has TRBV4-1 and TRBJ2-2; no definite D call. CDR3 length equals 13 residues. In germline, CDR1 is MGHRA, CDR2 YSYEKL. With 3 bases removed from V and 2 bases from J, the gap between germline ends came to 4 bases. CDR3 DNA: TGCGCCAGCAGCCACGCCAACACCGGGGAGCTGTTTTTT. Translation gives CASSHANTGELFF.

CDR3 sequence reads: CASSLAGGGYEQFF. CDR3 nucleotide sequence: TGTGCCAGCAGCTTAGCCGGCGGGGGCTATGAGCAGTTCTTC. The chain employs TRBV7-9 and TRBJ2-1, with D perhaps TRBD2 (7 bases). V lost 0 bases and J 8 bases, leaving 11 bases between the germline ends. CDR1 and CDR2 (germline): SEHNR, FQNEAQ (reference sequence). The CDR3 covers 14 residues.

J is TRBJ2-5 and V is TRBV7-8; 7 bases agree with TRBD1. This CDR3 is built from 14 residues. Germline CDR1 SGHVS, CDR2 FQNEAQ. The V segment lost 4 bases and the J segment 9 bases; nucleotides outside the gene matches: 11. CDR3 loop: CASSSDRESVAQYF. In nucleotides, the CDR3 is TGTGCCAGCAGCTCAGACAGGGAATCCGTAGCCCAGTACTTC.

This clonotype has only a few counts. The chain combines TRBV11-1 with TRBJ1-1; D gene ambiguous. V dropped 6 bases and J dropped 4 bases, with 12 bases sitting between them. The CDR3 spans 13 residues. Per the germline V gene, CDR1 is SGHAT and CDR2 is FQDESV (reference sequence). The CDR3 bases are TGTGCCAGCAGTCATAATCACGGCACTGAAGCTTTCTTT. It translates to CASSHNHGTEAFF.

The rearrangement uses TRBV7-8 and TRBJ2-5; the match to TRBD2 covers 9 bases. From germline, CDR1 is SGHVS and CDR2 FQNEAQ. The CDR3 loop spans 14 amino acids. The junction had 2 bases not matched to a gene; V was cut back by 1 base and J by 5 bases. CDR3 coding DNA: TGTGCCAGCAGCTTAGGGGCGGGAGGGGAGACCCAGTACTTC. Translated, it gives CASSLGAGGETQYF.